The present T cell receptor (beta chain) was sequenced within a study of T cells in Graves' hyperthyroidism and ophthalmopathy. Whole-study context: At initial diagnosis, before any treatment had begun, peripheral blood was obtained.

Researchers took RNA transcripts and amplified the TCR beta CDR3 regions from them. Primed by the HTBI set, a first-round RT-PCR was run on the TCR CDR3. A single record per CDR3 protein comes from TCRdb applying MiXCR to the multiplex PCR reads. This table holds under 400,000 distinct CDR3 sequences, about 13% found once. Participants, patients aged 18 to 65, had newly diagnosed hyperthyroidism with a duration under 2 months. CDR1 is MNHEY and CDR2 is SVGEGT in the germline V gene. The V gene end was trimmed by 5 bases and the J gene end by 3 bases; junction bases not matched to a gene: 12. The CDR3 sequence is 17 residues long.

The V and J genes are TRBV6-2 or TRBV6-3 and TRBJ2-3; TRBD1 aligns across 9 bases. Sequenced: blood. This TCR derives from a woman aged 18-29 years with Graves' hyperthyroidism. CDR3 nucleotide sequence: TGTGCCAGCAGTAAAGGAACAGGGGGCGTCGGGACAGATACGCAGTATTTT. This gives the protein CASSKGTGGVGTDTQYF.